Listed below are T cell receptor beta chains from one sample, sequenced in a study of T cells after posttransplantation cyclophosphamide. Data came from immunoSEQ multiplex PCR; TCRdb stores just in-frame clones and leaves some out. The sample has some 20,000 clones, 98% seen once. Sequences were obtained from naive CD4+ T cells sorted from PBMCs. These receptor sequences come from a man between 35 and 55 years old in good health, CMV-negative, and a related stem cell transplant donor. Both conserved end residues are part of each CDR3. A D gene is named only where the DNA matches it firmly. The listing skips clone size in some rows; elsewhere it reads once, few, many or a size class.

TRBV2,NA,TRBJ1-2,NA,TGTGCCAGCAGTGAAAGCGTCGGGGGCTACACCTTC,CASSESVGGYTF
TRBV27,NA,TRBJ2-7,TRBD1,TGTGCCAGCAGTTTTGGAGGGACAGGGTCCTACGAGCAGTACTTC,CASSFGGTGSYEQYF
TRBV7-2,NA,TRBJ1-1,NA,TGTGCCAGCAGCTTTGGGGCGCGGGCTTTCTTT,CASSFGARAFF
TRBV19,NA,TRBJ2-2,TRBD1,TGTGCCAGTATTCCCCGACAGGGATTTGGTGGGACCGGGGAGCTGTTTTTT,CASIPRQGFGGTGELFF
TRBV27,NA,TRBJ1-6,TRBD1,TGTGCCAGCACCCCGGGGACAGTCTATAATTCACCCCTCCACTTT,CASTPGTVYNSPLHF
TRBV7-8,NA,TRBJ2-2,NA,TGTGCCAGCAGCTTTATATCGGGAGAATCCGGGGAGCTGTTTTTT,CASSFISGESGELFF
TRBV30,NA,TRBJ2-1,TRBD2,TGTGCCTGGAGTGTCTGGGCAAGCGGCAGCGGGAGAATGAGTAACTACAATGAGCAGTTCTTC,CAWSVWASGSGRMSNYNEQFF
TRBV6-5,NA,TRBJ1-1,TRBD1,TGTGCCAGCAGTCGGGACAGGGACAAAGCTTTCTTT,CASSRDRDKAFF
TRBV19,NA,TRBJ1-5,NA,TGTGCCAGTAGTCCCGGGAGCAATCAGCCCCAGCATTTT,CASSPGSNQPQHF
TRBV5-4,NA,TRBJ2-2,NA,TGTGCCAGCAGCCCGAACAGAGCCACCGGGGAGCTGTTTTTT,CASSPNRATGELFF
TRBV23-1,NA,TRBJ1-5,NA,TGCGCCAGCAGTCAAGGTTTCAACAGGGTTCAGCCCCAGCATTTT,CASSQGFNRVQPQHF
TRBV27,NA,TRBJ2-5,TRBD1,TGTGCCAGCAGGGGACAGGAGGGGGAGACCCAGTACTTC,CASRGQEGETQYF
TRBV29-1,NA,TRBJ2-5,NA,TGCAGCGTTGAAGCAGGGGTTTACGAGACCCAGTACTTC,CSVEAGVYETQYF
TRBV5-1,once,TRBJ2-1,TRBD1,TGCGCCAGCAGCCTGGATACGCGGACAGGGCGCAATGAGCAGTTCTTC,CASSLDTRTGRNEQFF
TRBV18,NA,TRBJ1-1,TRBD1,TGTGCCAGCTCAGGCTCCGGGACAGGGAACACTGAAGCTTTCTTT,CASSGSGTGNTEAFF
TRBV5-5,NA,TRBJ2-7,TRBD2,TGTGCCAGCAGCTTGGGAGCGGGAGCGGATTACGAGCAGTACTTC,CASSLGAGADYEQYF
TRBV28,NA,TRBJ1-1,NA,TGTGCCAGCAGTTCCCTCACTGGCGCGGAGACTGAAGCTTTCTTT,CASSSLTGAETEAFF
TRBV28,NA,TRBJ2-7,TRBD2,TGTGCCAGCAGTTCTCTGGGGACTAGACCCTACGAGCAGTACTTC,CASSSLGTRPYEQYF
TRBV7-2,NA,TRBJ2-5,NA,TGTGCCAGCAGCTTAGGCGGGTTCCAAGAGACCCAGTACTTC,CASSLGGFQETQYF
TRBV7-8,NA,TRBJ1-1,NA,TGTGCCAGCAGCTTAGCGCGGGTGGGAACTGAAGCTTTCTTT,CASSLARVGTEAFF
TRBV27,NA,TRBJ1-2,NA,TGTGCCAGCAGTCCCCTAAATGGTGGCTACACCTTC,CASSPLNGGYTF
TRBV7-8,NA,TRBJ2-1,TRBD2,TGTGCCAGCAGCTTAGGGTCTGTAGCGGGAGGGCCGAATGAGCAGTTCTTC,CASSLGSVAGGPNEQFF